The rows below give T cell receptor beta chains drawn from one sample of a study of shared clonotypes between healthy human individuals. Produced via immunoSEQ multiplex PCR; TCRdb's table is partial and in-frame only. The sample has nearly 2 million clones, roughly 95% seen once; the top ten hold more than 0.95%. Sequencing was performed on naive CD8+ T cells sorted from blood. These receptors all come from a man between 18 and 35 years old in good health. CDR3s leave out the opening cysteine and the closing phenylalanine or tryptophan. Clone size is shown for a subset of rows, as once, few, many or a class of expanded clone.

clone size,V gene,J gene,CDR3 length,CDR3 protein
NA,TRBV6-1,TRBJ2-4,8,ASSNIVQY
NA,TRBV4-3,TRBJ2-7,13,ASSSSRDRLYEQY
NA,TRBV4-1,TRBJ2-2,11,ASSQELAGELF
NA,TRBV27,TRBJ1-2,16,ASSSRGLGEGLNYGYT
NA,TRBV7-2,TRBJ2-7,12,ASRNLGHSYEQY
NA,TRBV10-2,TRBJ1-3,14,ASSESEGFSGNTIY
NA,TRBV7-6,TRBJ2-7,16,ASSPLWSSGGATYEQY
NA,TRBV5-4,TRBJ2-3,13,ASSFVAGGQDTQY
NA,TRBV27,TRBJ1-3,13,ASSPSGVGGNTIY
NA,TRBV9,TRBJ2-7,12,ASSVGGQAYEQY
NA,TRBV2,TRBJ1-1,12,ASSDGGENTEAF
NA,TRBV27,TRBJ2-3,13,ASRTSGSGPDTQY
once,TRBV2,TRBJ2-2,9,ASSTNGELF
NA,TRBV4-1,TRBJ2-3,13,ASSPARGETDTQY
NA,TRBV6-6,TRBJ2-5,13,ASSPLPTGSETQY
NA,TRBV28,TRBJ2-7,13,AGSLLWEDRSEQY
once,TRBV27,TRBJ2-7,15,ASSLSLGQGPSDEQY
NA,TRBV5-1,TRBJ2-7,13,ASSLTPTGSYEQY
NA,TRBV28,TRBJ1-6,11,ASTPLGNSPLH
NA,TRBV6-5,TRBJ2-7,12,ASTPGGESYEQY
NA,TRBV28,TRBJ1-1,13,ASSLWEGKNTEAF
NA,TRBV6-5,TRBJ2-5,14,ASSYSLAGLQETQY
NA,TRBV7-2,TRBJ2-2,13,ASSSPLGITGELF
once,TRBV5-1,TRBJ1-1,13,ASSFGEGLNTEAF
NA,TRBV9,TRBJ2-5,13,ASSVGGSQGETQY
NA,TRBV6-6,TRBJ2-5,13,ASSIPGQRQETQY
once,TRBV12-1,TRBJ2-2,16,ASSFACRILKKAGELF
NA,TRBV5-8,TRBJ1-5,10,ASSYSNQPQH
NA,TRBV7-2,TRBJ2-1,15,ASSLPSGGRAGNEQF
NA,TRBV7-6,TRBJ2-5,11,ASSFYTEETQY
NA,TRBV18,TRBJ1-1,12,ASSFTGQATEAF
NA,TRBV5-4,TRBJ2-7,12,ASSWGLGSYEQY
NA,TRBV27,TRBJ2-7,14,ASSPSLGTGTYEQY
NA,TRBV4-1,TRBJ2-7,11,ASSQVVAYEQY
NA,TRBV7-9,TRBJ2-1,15,ASSPSGLAHGGGEQF
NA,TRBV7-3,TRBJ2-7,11,ASSLGSNYEQY
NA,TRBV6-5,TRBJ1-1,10,ASSQGAYEAF
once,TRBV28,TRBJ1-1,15,ASRPVTPSLMNTEAF
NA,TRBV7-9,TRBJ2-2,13,ASSSTRGDTGELF
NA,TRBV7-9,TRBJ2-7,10,ASSKQGYEQY
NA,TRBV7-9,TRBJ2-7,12,ASSLVGAPYEQY
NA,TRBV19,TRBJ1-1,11,ASSIYLGVEAF
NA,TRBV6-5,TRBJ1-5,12,ASSSWVSNQPQH
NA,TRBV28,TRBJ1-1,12,ASSLSGTATEAF
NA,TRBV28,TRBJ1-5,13,AIEDSAYSNQPQH
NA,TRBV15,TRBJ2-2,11,ATSRAEGGELF
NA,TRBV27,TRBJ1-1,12,ASSLGAGATEAF
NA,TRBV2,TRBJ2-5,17,ASSQSGQGANPFQETQY
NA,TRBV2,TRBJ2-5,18,ASSVHGGLAVTNGAETQY
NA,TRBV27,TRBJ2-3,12,ASSPGLSTDTQY
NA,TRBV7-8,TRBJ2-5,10,ASSSGVETQY
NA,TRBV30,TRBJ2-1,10,AWSAVGGEQF